Listed here is a single T cell receptor beta chain. The antigen this receptor binds is unknown. No much larger clonotype is one base removed from it; base qualities were not supplied. This record comes from a study of blood T cell repertoires in COVID-19 (TCRdb year 2020). Broadly, across the study: Samples from collaborators originated in the United States, Italy and Spain and spanned both the acute and convalescent phases of COVID-19. The prospective study material was composed of cDNA or gDNA derived from T cells, B-cell-depleted T cells, or PBMCs. Subjects who had been exposed to COVID-19, were actively infected with it, or had recovered from it provided the deeply sampled blood TCRbeta repertoires that made up the dataset. A freely available public database, intended as a resource for researchers studying the immune response to SARS-CoV-2, is where the repertoires were released. Samples were obtained from the ongoing ImmuneRACE study (first 160 participants) and from roughly 1,300 subjects provided by 6 global collaborators. Sample metadata almost always included a de-identified subject ID, COVID-19 status, age in years and sex. Where available, HLA class I and class II types were obtained from metadata supplied by the sample provider rather than from assay-based typing. Paper-wide results and their limitations: The quantity of clinical and demographic metadata differed by source and by participant and was supplied without curation.

Enrolling through a virtual design, the prospective study's participants ranged in age from roughly 18 to 95 years and lived across roughly 23 United States geographic areas. In the prospective study, cohorts were assigned on the basis of participant-reported clinical history obtained from a screening survey and a study questionnaire. For ImmuneRACE Cohort 3, a participant was defined as recovered based on two consecutive negative NP/OP PCR tests, clearance by a healthcare professional, or resolution of symptoms. In the prospective study, whole blood, serum and a nasopharyngeal or oropharyngeal swab were collected from each participant by mobile phlebotomists. Over a roughly 2-month period, participants in the prospective study had the option of providing additional blood draws and questionnaires. Prospective study blood samples were shipped either frozen or at room temperature before DNA extraction.

The immunoSEQ Assay, a bias-controlled multiplex PCR, was used to amplify TCRbeta CDR3 regions from genomic DNA. Per the original workflow: Within the assay, amplification of reference gene primers was used to estimate how many nucleated cells each sample contained. To quantify the absolute abundance of each unique TCRbeta CDR3 rearrangement, sequence reads were collapsed and filtered. For each sample, productive Simpson clonality was calculated as the square root of Simpson's diversity index across productive rearrangements. This is the immuneACCESS table as TCRdb keeps it, with only in-frame sequences that have V and J called. A part of the clones is gone; compared with another copy, unresolved V genes explain less than half, and the rest is unexplained. D and trimming were read from the DNA, whereas the V and J calls and clone size are those reported in that table. This sample holds some 330,000 clones; 65% to 90% were observed only once. Less than 4.5% of the sample is held by the ten biggest clonotypes.

CDR1 and CDR2 are read off the germline V gene (reference sequence) as DFQATT and SNEGSKA. Including the terminal cysteine and phenylalanine, the CDR3 comprises 11 residues. Of the read, only the CDR3 DNA is kept; its 33 bases are in frame from base 1. V and J lose 6 bases and 5 bases, and a span of 10 bases separates them. The chain employs TRBV20-1 and TRBJ2-5; a tentative D match to TRBD1 spans 6 bases. Input material: PBMCs or T cells enriched from blood (not recorded which). The source is a man aged 25 to 40 who had recovered from COVID-19. The DNA sequence follows: TGCAGTGCCCAAAGGGGGGAGACCCAGTACTTC. This yields the protein CSAQRGETQYF.